A single TCR beta chain is shown here with its context. The entry originates in a study of blood T cell repertoires in COVID-19. As for the study in general: Acute and convalescent COVID-19 specimens originated in the United States, Italy and Spain. Sample material is recorded as cDNA or gDNA derived from T cells, B-cell-depleted T cells, or PBMCs.

Original data processing: Estimated nucleated cell counts came from reference gene primer amplification. TCRdb keeps only in-frame clones here, not all; method: immunoSEQ multiplex PCR. That table is the source of V, J and clone size, and D and trimming were worked out from the DNA. The table has 30,000 to 50,000 clones, roughly 85% seen once. The receptor comes from a human donor in a cohort sampled during active COVID-19. Sample: peripheral blood.

The DNA for the CDR3 is TGCAGTGCTGGCCGCAGGGGCGAGCAGTACTTC. It encodes CSAGRRGEQYF. This chain links TRBV20-1 with TRBJ2-7; tentatively, D is TRBD1 (6 bases). This CDR3 is 11 amino acids long. CDR1 is DFQATT, CDR2 SNEGSKA, per germline (reference sequence). Trimming pared 5 bases from V and 6 bases from J, leaving 11 bases between.